This passage covers 5 T cell receptor beta chains from one sample sequenced in a study of cytomegalovirus exposure and HLA in healthy donors. Researchers ran the PCR with 60 Vbeta and 13 Jbeta primers. Data came from immunoSEQ multiplex PCR; TCRdb stores just in-frame clones and leaves some out. The repertoire includes more than 95,000 clones, 83% of them detected once, and about 5.9% sits in the top ten. Sequencing was done on a sample of PBMCs. The source of these receptors is a man aged 18 to 35 in good health and CMV-seronegative.

V usage is TRBV5-1 and J usage is TRBJ2-5; TRBD2 matches 11 bases. In germline, CDR1 is SGHRS, CDR2 YFSETQ. V lost 8 bases and J lost 0; bases outside the gene matches: 6. The CDR3 is 15 residues long. For the CDR3, the DNA is TGCGCCAGTAGGCCGGGACTAGCGGACCAAGAGACCCAGTACTTC. Protein product: CASRPGLADQETQYF.

The CDR3 is CASGNRAGANVLTF. The CDR3 DNA sequence: TGTGCCAGCGGAAACAGGGCTGGGGCCAACGTCCTGACTTTC. The rearrangement links TRBV25-1 to TRBJ2-6; the D gene is possibly TRBD1 (6 bases). The CDR3 contains 14 residues. The V end was cut by 8 bases, the J end by 2 bases, with 10 bases between. In germline, CDR1 is MGHDK, CDR2 SYGVNS. The full variable domain, its missing parts supplied by reference TRBV25-1 and TRBJ2-6, is EADIYQTPRYLVIGTGKKITLECSQTMGHDKMYWYQQDPGMELHLIHYSYGVNSTEKGDLSSESTVSRIRTEHFPLTLESARPSHTSQYLCASGNRAGANVLTFGAGSRLTVL.

The V and J genes are TRBV7-3 and TRBJ2-1, with 7 bases aligning to TRBD2. The V gene end was trimmed by 7 bases and the J gene end by 3 bases; junction bases not matched to a gene: 9. From germline, CDR1 is SGHTA and CDR2 FQGTGA. This CDR3 spans 15 amino acids. The CDR3 sequence is CASTPSAGNYNEQFF. CDR3 bases: TGTGCCAGCACCCCTTCAGCGGGAAACTACAATGAGCAGTTCTTC.

This clone was detected only a few times. The rearrangement links TRBV18 to TRBJ1-4; 8 bases align to TRBD1. This CDR3 has 15 amino acids. CDR1 is KGHSH, CDR2 LQKENI, per germline. V trimming: 2 bases; J trimming: 3 bases; junction bases outside the gene matches: 2. The CDR3 nucleotides read TGTGCCAGCTCACCAGGACAGGGTTCTAATGAAAAACTGTTTTTT. Translation gives CASSPGQGSNEKLFF.

The chain carries TRBV27 and TRBJ2-5; 7 bases line up with TRBD2. Trimming removed 10 bases from V and 0 bases from J; junction bases left unmatched: 11. The CDR3 has 15 residues. The germline V gene encodes CDR1 MNHEY and CDR2 SMNVEV (reference sequence). The CDR3, as DNA: TGTGCCACCAGGATCGGGGAGGGTAACCAAGAGACCCAGTACTTC. It yields the protein CATRIGEGNQETQYF.